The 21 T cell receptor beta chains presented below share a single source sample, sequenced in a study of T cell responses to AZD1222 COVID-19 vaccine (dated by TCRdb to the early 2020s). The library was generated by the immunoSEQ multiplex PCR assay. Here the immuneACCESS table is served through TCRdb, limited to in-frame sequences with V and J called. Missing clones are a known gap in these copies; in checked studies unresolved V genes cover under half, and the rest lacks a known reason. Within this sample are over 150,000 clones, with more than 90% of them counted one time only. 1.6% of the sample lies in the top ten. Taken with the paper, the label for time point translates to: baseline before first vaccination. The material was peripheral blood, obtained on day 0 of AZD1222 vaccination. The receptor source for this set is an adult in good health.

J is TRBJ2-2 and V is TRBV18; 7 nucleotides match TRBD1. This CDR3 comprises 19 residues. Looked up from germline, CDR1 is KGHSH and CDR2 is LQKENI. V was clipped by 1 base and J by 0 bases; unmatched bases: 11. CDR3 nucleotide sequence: TGTGCCAGCTCACCACGAGGGGGCCTAAAACCCACGAACACCGGGGAGCTGTTTTTT. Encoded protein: CASSPRGGLKPTNTGELFF.

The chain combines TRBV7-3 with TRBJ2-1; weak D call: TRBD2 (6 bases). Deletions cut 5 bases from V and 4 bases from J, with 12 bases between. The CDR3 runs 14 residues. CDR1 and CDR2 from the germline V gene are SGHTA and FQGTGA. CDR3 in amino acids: CASSTGTGYNEQFF. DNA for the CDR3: TGTGCCAGCAGCACCGGGACTGGATACAATGAGCAGTTCTTC.

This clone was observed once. In DNA, the CDR3 is TGCAGCCCGGGCCTCCGGGACGCGGACTCCTACGAGCAGTACTTC. This encodes CSPGLRDADSYEQYF. The J gene is TRBJ2-7, the V gene TRBV29-1; D assignment may be TRBD1 or TRBD2 (5 bases each). Trimming took off 8 bases at V and 0 bases at J, with 20 bases between the two ends. In germline, CDR1 is SQVTM, CDR2 ANQGSEA. This CDR3 comprises 15 residues.

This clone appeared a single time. CDR3 loop: CASSKYGQGDNYGYTF. DNA for the CDR3: TGTGCCAGCAGCAAATACGGACAGGGAGACAACTATGGCTACACCTTC. The chain has TRBV9 and TRBJ1-2; 8 positions match TRBD1. J gave up 2 bases and V 4 bases, and 10 bases lay outside the gene matches. From germline, CDR1 is SGDLS and CDR2 YYNGEE. The CDR3 loop spans 16 amino acids.

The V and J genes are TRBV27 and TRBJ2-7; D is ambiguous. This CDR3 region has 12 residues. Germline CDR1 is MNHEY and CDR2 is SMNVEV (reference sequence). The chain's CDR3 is CASGSKIYEQYF. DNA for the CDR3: TGTGCGTCCGGATCAAAGATCTACGAGCAGTACTTC.

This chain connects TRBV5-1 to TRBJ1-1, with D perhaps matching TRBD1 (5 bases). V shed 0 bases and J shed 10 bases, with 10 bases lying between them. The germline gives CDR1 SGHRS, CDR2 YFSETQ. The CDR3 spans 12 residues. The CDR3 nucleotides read TGCGCCAGCAGCTTGGGGGTTGGGGGAGCTTTCTTT. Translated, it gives CASSLGVGGAFF.

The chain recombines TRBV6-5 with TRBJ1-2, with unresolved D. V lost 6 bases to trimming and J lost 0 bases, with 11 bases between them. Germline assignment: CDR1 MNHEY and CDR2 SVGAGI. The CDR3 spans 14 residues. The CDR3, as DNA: TGTGCCAGCAGGCGCTTTGGAGCTAACTATGGCTACACCTTC. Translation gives CASRRFGANYGYTF.

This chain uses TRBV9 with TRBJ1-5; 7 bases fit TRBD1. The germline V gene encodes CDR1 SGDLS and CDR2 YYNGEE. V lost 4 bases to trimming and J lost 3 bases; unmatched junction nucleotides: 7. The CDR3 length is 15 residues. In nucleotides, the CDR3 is TGTGCCAGCAGCCCTCCGGGACAGATCAATCAGCCCCAGCATTTT. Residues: CASSPPGQINQPQHF.

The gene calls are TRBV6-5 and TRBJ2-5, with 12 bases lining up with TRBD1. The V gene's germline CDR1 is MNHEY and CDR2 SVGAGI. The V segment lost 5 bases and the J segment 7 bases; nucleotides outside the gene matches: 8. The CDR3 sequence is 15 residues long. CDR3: CASSNRDRGLGTQYF. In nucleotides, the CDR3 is TGTGCCAGCAGTAACCGGGACAGGGGGCTAGGGACCCAGTACTTC.

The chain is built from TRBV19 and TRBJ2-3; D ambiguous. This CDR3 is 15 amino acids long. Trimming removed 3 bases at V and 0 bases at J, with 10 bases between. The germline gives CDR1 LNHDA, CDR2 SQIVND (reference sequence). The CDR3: CASSIGRRSTDTQYF. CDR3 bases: TGTGCCAGTAGTATCGGACGGAGAAGCACAGATACGCAGTATTTT.

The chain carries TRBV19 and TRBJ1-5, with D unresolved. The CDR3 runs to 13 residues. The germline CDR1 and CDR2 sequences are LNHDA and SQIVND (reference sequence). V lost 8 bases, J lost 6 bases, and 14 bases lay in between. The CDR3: CASASLRGQPQHF. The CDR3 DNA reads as TGTGCCAGTGCAAGCTTACGTGGTCAGCCCCAGCATTTT.

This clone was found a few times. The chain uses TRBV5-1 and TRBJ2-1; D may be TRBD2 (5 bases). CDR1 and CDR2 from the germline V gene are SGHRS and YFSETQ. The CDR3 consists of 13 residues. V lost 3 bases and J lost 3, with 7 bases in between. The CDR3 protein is CASSYDYYNEQFF. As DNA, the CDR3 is TGCGCCAGCAGCTACGACTACTACAATGAGCAGTTCTTC.

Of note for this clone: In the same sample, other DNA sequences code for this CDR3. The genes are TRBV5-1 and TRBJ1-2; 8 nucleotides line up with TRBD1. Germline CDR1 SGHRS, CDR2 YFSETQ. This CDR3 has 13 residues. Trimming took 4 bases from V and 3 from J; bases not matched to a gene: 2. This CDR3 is CASSQTGDYGYTF. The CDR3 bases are TGCGCCAGCAGCCAGACAGGGGACTATGGCTACACCTTC.

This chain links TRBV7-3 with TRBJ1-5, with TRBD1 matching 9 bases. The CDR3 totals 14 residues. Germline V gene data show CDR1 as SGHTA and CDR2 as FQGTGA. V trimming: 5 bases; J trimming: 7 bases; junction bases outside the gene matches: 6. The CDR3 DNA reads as TGTGCCAGCAGCCTTACAGGGGGCCGGCAGCCCCAGCATTTT. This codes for CASSLTGGRQPQHF.

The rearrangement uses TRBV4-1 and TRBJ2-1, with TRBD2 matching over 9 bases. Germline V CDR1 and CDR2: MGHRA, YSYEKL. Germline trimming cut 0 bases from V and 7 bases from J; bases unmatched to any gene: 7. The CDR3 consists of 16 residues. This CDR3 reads CASSQDGSGRGNEQFF. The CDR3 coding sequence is TGCGCCAGCAGCCAAGATGGTAGCGGGAGAGGGAATGAGCAGTTCTTC.

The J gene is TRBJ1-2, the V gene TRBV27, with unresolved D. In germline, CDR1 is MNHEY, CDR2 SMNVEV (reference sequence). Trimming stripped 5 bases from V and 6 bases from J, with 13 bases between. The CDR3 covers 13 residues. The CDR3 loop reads CASSPSAGDGYTF. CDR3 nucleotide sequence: TGTGCCAGCAGTCCATCCGCAGGAGATGGCTACACCTTC.

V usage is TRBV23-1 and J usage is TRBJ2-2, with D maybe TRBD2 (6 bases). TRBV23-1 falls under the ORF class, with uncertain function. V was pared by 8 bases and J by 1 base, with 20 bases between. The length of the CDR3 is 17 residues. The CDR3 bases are TGCGCCAGCCCCCGAAAGAGGGCGGGGAGGAACACCGGGGAGCTGTTTTTT. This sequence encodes CASPRKRAGRNTGELFF.

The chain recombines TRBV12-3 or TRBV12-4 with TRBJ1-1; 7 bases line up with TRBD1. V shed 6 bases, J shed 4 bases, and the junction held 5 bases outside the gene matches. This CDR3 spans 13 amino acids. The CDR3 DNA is TGTGCCAGCAGGACACAGGGGATCACTGAAGCTTTCTTT. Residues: CASRTQGITEAFF.

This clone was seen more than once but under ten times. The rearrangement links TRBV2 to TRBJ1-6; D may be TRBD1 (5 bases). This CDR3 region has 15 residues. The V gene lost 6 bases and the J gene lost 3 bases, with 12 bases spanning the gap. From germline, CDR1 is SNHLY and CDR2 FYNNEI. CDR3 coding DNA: TGTGCCAGCAGCCCGGTACAGGACTATAATTCACCCCTCCACTTT. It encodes CASSPVQDYNSPLHF.

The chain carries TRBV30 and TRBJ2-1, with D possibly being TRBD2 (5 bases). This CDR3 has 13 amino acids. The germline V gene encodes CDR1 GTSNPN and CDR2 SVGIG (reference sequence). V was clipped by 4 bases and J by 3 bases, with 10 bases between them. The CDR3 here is CAWNPRDYNEQFF. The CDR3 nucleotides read TGTGCCTGGAACCCACGGGACTACAATGAGCAGTTCTTC.

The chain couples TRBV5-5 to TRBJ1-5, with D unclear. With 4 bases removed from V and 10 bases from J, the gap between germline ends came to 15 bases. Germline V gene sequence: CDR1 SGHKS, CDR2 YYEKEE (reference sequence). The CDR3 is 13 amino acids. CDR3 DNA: TGTGCCAGCAGCCTTAACCCTAAAAGTCCCCAGCATTTT. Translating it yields CASSLNPKSPQHF.